Below, 12 T cell receptor beta chains from the same sample are listed, as sequenced in a study of T cells in Graves' hyperthyroidism and ophthalmopathy. There were TCR beta CDR3 regions amplified from RNA transcripts. In the first-round RT-PCR of the TCR CDR3, the HTBI primer set was used. TCRdb passed the multiplex PCR reads through MiXCR, listing each CDR3 protein once. Of around 430,000 distinct CDR3 sequences in the sample, more than 12% were seen once. Material: blood. The receptors here all came from a woman in her 30s with Graves' hyperthyroidism.

This clonotype was seen a few times. The V gene is TRBV3-1, the J gene TRBJ2-7, with 8 bases matching TRBD1. CDR3 length: 15 residues. The V gene end was trimmed by 3 bases and the J gene end by 2 bases; junction bases not matched to a gene: 6. Germline CDR1 is LGHDT and CDR2 is YNNKEL (reference sequence). The CDR3 here is CASSHRTGSTYEQYF. The CDR3 DNA follows: TGTGCCAGCAGCCACCGGACAGGGTCGACCTACGAGCAGTACTTC.

In this sample, this clonotype turned up a few times. The V call is TRBV25-1, the J call TRBJ2-7; maybe TRBD2 (6 bases). The germline CDR1 and CDR2 sequences are MGHDK and SYGVNS. The CDR3 runs to 12 residues. Deletions cut 5 bases from V and 7 bases from J, with 12 bases between. The CDR3 DNA sequence: TGTGCCAGCAGTTTTGGTGCGGGGGAGCAGTACTTC. As protein: CASSFGAGEQYF.

This clonotype was recorded a few times. The V call is TRBV12-3 or TRBV12-4, the J call TRBJ2-2, with 9 bases identical to TRBD1. Germline trimming cut 6 bases from V and 6 bases from J; bases unmatched to any gene: 8. The CDR3 covers 15 residues. The CDR3 DNA sequence: TGTGCCAGCAGCCGGGACAGGGCGTACGCCGGGGAGCTGTTTTTT. It codes for CASSRDRAYAGELFF.

In this sample, this clonotype turned up many times. CDR3 coding DNA: TGTGCCAGCAGCCAAGTGGATTACGAGCAGTACTTC. Translated, it gives CASSQVDYEQYF. The chain combines TRBV3-1 with TRBJ2-7, with unresolved D. Looked up from germline, CDR1 is LGHDT and CDR2 is YNNKEL (reference sequence). CDR3 length: 12 amino acids. Trimming shortened V by 1 base and J by 4 bases, and 5 bases separated the two germline ends.

In its sample, this clonotype was seen many times. This chain uses TRBV6-5 with TRBJ2-1; D call uncertain. This CDR3 is built from 18 residues. Germline values: CDR1 MNHEY, CDR2 SVGAGI. Trimming pared 6 bases from V and 0 bases from J, leaving 21 bases between. CDR3: CASRPAIRSARSYNEQFF. The CDR3 DNA reads TGTGCCAGCAGACCTGCGATTCGGTCCGCGCGCTCCTACAATGAGCAGTTCTTC.

The V and J genes are TRBV5-1 and TRBJ2-7; possible D gene TRBD2, 5 bases. Trimming shortened V by 0 bases and J by 7 bases, and 17 bases separated the two germline ends. Germline CDR1 is SGHRS and CDR2 is YFSETQ. This CDR3 spans 15 amino acids. CDR3: CASSLEPRTPREQYF. CDR3 sequence (DNA): TGCGCCAGCAGCTTGGAGCCCCGGACTCCGCGGGAGCAGTACTTC.

The V gene is TRBV4-2, the J gene TRBJ2-7; no firm D call. CDR1 and CDR2 from the germline V gene are LGHNA and YNFKEQ. CDR3 size: 17 residues. Trimming took off 0 bases at V and 0 bases at J, with 15 bases between the two ends. The CDR3 nucleotides read TGTGCCAGCAGCCAAGATCTGCCAGGCTGGAGCTCCTACGAGCAGTACTTC. This encodes CASSQDLPGWSSYEQYF.

This clonotype was counted ten times or more. This chain links TRBV18 with TRBJ2-7, with 9 bases fitting TRBD2. Unmatched junction bases numbered 15, after V lost 0 bases and J lost 6 bases. Germline lookup yields CDR1 KGHSH and CDR2 LQKENI. The CDR3 contains 18 residues. CDR3 DNA sequence: TGTGCCAGCTCACCACCTCTCCGCCAGGCGGGAGGGGCCGGCGAGCAGTACTTC. It yields the protein CASSPPLRQAGGAGEQYF.

This clonotype has at least ten counts. This sequence joins TRBV11-2 and TRBJ2-7; the match to TRBD2 covers 14 bases. The length of the CDR3 is 18 residues. Germline loops: CDR1 SGHAT, CDR2 FQNNGV. The trim removed 5 bases at V and 1 base at J, leaving 10 bases unmatched. Here the CDR3 DNA reads TGTGCCAGCAGCCCACCGGGACTAGCGGGAGTAAGATCCTACGAGCAGTACTTC. Protein sequence: CASSPPGLAGVRSYEQYF.

V usage is TRBV20-1 and J usage is TRBJ1-6; 10 nucleotides align to TRBD1. Germline V lookup: CDR1 DFQATT, CDR2 SNEGSKA (reference sequence). Trimming removed 5 bases from V and 7 bases from J; junction bases left unmatched: 5. The CDR3 has 14 amino acids. The CDR3 nucleotides are TGCAGTGCTGAGGGGACAGGGGTCAATTCACCCCTCCACTTT. Residues: CSAEGTGVNSPLHF.

Ten or more counts support this clonotype. V and J are TRBV29-1 and TRBJ2-1, with D perhaps TRBD2 (6 bases). Germline V gene data show CDR1 as SQVTM and CDR2 as ANQGSEA. This CDR3 is 13 amino acids long. The V gene lost 4 bases and the J gene lost 4 bases, with 11 bases spanning the gap. CDR3 residues: CSVGGSGYNEQFF. DNA of the CDR3: TGCAGCGTTGGGGGTAGCGGTTACAATGAGCAGTTCTTC.

This clonotype was detected many times. The chain employs TRBV6-1 and TRBJ1-2; D not resolved. Between the trimmed V and J ends, which lost 7 bases and 5 bases, there was a span of 14 bases. Germline V gene sequence: CDR1 MNHNS, CDR2 SASEGT. CDR3 length equals 13 residues. CDR3: CASTPSGLYGYTF. The CDR3 DNA reads TGTGCCAGCACGCCAAGTGGCCTGTATGGCTACACCTTC.